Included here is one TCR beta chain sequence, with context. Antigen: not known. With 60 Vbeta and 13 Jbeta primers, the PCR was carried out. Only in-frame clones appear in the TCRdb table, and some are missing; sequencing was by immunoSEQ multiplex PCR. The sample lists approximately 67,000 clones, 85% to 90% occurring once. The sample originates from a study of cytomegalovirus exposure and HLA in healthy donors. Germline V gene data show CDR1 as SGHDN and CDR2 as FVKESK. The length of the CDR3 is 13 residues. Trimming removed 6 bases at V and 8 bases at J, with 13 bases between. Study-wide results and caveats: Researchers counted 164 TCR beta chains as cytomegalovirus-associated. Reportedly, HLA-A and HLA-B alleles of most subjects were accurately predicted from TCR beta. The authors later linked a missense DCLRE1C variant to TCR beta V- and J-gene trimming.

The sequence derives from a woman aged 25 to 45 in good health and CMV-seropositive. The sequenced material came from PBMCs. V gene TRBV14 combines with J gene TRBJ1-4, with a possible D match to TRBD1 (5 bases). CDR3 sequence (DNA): TGTGCCAGCAGTTTCCGGGGGGACGAAAAACTGTTTTTT. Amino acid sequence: CASSFRGDEKLFF.